Below are 2 T cell receptor beta chains sequenced from a single sample in a study of T cell clonality in common variable immunodeficiency. TCRdb's copy holds only in-frame clones and misses some; the assay was immunoSEQ multiplex PCR. The data show under 45,000 clones, with none appearing a single time. The material sequenced was peripheral blood mononuclear cells. The receptor set was obtained from a person aged 18 to 70 in good health.

This clone came up many times. The read stops 3 residues short of the end of the CDR3; the missing end is completed from the germline J gene. The chain carries TRBV7-8 and TRBJ1-4, with D perhaps matching TRBD1 (6 bases). V was shortened by 5 bases and J by 5 bases, with 21 bases between the two germline ends. CDR1 is SGHVS, CDR2 FQNEAQ, per germline. The CDR3 loop spans 17 amino acids. The CDR3 sequence: CASSGGGTHYENEKLFF. The CDR3 DNA, read in part, is TGTGCCAGCAGCGGGGGTGGGACACACTACGAAAATGAAAAA.

The table lists this clone with many counts. The sequence runs out 3 residues before the end of the CDR3; the remainder is reconstructed from the germline J gene. The chain uses TRBV29-1 and TRBJ2-3, with D perhaps matching TRBD2 (5 bases). Trimming stripped 6 bases from V and 4 bases from J, with 11 bases between. The germline V gene encodes CDR1 SQVTM and CDR2 ANQGSEA. The CDR3 is 12 amino acids. The sequenced CDR3 bases are TGCAGCGTGTACAGCGGAGCAGATACG. This encodes CSVYSGADT. The whole CDR3 sequence reads CSVYSGADTQYF.